This TCR beta chain was identified during a study of T cell changes during pregnancy in multiple sclerosis. This CDR3 has 17 residues. The V gene's germline CDR1 is SGHVS and CDR2 FQNEAQ. V lost 2 bases and J lost 3, with 20 bases in between. Clones were read by immunoSEQ multiplex PCR, and TCRdb kept only the in-frame ones, dropping some. Among 40,000 to 50,000 clones listed, approximately 91% were seen once. The sequence derives from a female donor in good health, enrolled as a control in a pregnancy study. The rearrangement joins TRBV7-8 to TRBJ2-7; a weak D match, TRBD1 (6 bases). Here the sequenced sample was CD4+ T cells from peripheral blood mononuclear cells, taken after pregnancy. The DNA for the CDR3 is TGTGCCAGCAGCTTAAAAATTACAGGGAAGGAGAGCTACGAGCAGTACTTC. This translates into CASSLKITGKESYEQYF.